The rows below give T cell receptor beta chains drawn from one sample of a study of cytomegalovirus exposure and HLA in healthy donors. Measured with immunoSEQ multiplex PCR; TCRdb has only the in-frame clones, and not every one. The table includes under 200,000 clones, roughly four fifths detected once. Specimen: PBMCs. The receptor set was obtained from a woman under 30 in good health and CMV-seronegative. Both conserved end residues are part of each CDR3. The D gene is left open where the match is weak. Size is stated for part of the rows, as once, few or many counts, or as a class when the clone is expanded.

d_gene	v_gene	abundance	j_gene	CDR3nt	CDR3aa
TRBD1	TRBV7-8	NA	TRBJ1-5	TGTGCCAGCAGCTCCCAGGGGGGAATCATGCCCCAGCATTTT	CASSSQGGIMPQHF
TRBD1	TRBV28	NA	TRBJ1-4	TGTGCCAGCAGTTTAGGAGGGGGGACAGCTAATGAAAAACTGTTTTTT	CASSLGGGTANEKLFF
NA	TRBV28	NA	TRBJ1-4	TGTGCCAGCAGTTTAAGAACAGCAACTAATGAAAAACTGTTTTTT	CASSLRTATNEKLFF
NA	TRBV6-5	NA	TRBJ1-6	TGTGCCAGCAGATCTAGCTCCTATAATTCACCCCTCCACTTT	CASRSSSYNSPLHF
TRBD1	TRBV7-9	NA	TRBJ1-1	TGTGCCAGCAGCTTTCGGGACAGACAAATGAACACTGAAGCTTTCTTT	CASSFRDRQMNTEAFF
NA	TRBV2	NA	TRBJ1-1	TGTGCCAGCAGGGCAGACAGGAACACTGAAGCTTTCTTT	CASRADRNTEAFF
NA	TRBV5-4	NA	TRBJ2-7	TGTGCCAGCAGCTTGGAAACCCGGGGACAAGGAATTTACGAGCAGTACTTC	CASSLETRGQGIYEQYF
TRBD1	TRBV11-2	NA	TRBJ2-7	TGTGCCAGCAGCTCCAAAACCGGGACAGGGGGCAACACTCGAAAGTACTTC	CASSSKTGTGGNTRKYF
NA	TRBV7-9	NA	TRBJ1-1	TGTTCCAGCAGCAGAGGAGGGGCCTCGTCGGGGGACACTGAAGCTTTCTTT	CSSSRGGASSGDTEAFF
TRBD2	TRBV30	NA	TRBJ2-7	TGTGCCTGGACTAGCGGTAGCTCCTACGAGCAGTACTTC	CAWTSGSSYEQYF
TRBD2	TRBV29-1	NA	TRBJ2-1	TGCAGCGGTGGTAGCGGGAGGGCCCCCAATGAGCAGTTCTTC	CSGGSGRAPNEQFF
TRBD2	TRBV5-1	NA	TRBJ2-3	TGCGCCAGCAGCTTGGGGAGAGCGGGAGGGTCAGATACGCAGTATTTT	CASSLGRAGGSDTQYF
NA	TRBV5-1	once	TRBJ1-2	TGCGCCAGCAGCTTGAATTTCGGGGTAGAAACGAGGAATGGCTACACCTTC	CASSLNFGVETRNGYTF
TRBD1	TRBV6-1	NA	TRBJ1-6	TGTGCCAGCAGGCCAGGGGGAGGTTCCGGTTCACCCCTCCACTTT	CASRPGGGSGSPLHF
NA	TRBV6-6	NA	TRBJ2-2	TGTGCCAGCAGTGTAACCGGGGAGCTGTTTTTT	CASSVTGELFF
TRBD2	TRBV9	NA	TRBJ2-7	TGTGCCAGCTTTCGGCGGGGGGGGAGACTAGCGGGAGGAGGGGAGTACTTC	CASFRRGGRLAGGGEYF
NA	TRBV27	NA	TRBJ2-7	TGTGCCAGCAATTTTCTGGGCTCGTCCTACGAGCAGTACTTC	CASNFLGSSYEQYF
TRBD2	TRBV28	NA	TRBJ2-5	TGTGCCAGCAGTTTTCCCGGGACTAGCGGACCCACAGGGGGGCAGTACTTC	CASSFPGTSGPTGGQYF
NA	TRBV5-1	NA	TRBJ1-6	TGCGCCAGCAGACGCGAGCCCGATAATTCACCCCTCCACTTT	CASRREPDNSPLHF
TRBD2	TRBV7-3	NA	TRBJ2-3	TGTGCCAGCAGCTGGACTAGCGGGCCCACAGATACGCAGTATTTT	CASSWTSGPTDTQYF
TRBD1	TRBV6-1	NA	TRBJ1-5	TGTGCCAGCACCGTAGGGACAGGAGGATTCCCCCAGCATTTT	CASTVGTGGFPQHF
NA	TRBV4-1	NA	TRBJ1-4	TGCGCCAGCAGCCAAGCCCCAGGGGCCGCTAATGAAAAACTGTTTTTT	CASSQAPGAANEKLFF
TRBD1	TRBV2	NA	TRBJ2-7	TGTGCCAGCAGCGGTACCCGGGACAGCCCCTACGAGCAGTACTTC	CASSGTRDSPYEQYF
NA	TRBV25-1	NA	TRBJ1-5	TGTGCCAGCAGTGAAGCTGGGGGGACGGGCAATCAGCCCCAGCATTTT	CASSEAGGTGNQPQHF
NA	TRBV7-8	NA	TRBJ1-2	TGTGCCAGCAGCTCGATGGACAGACCCTATGGCTACACCTTC	CASSSMDRPYGYTF
NA	TRBV7-9	NA	TRBJ1-2	TGTGCCAGCAGCTTAATGGCAGGGACTAACTATGGCTACACCTTC	CASSLMAGTNYGYTF
NA	TRBV18	NA	TRBJ1-1	TGTGCCAGCTCACCAATGAACAGCCAGAACACTGAAGCTTTCTTT	CASSPMNSQNTEAFF
NA	TRBV7-9	few	TRBJ1-1	TGTGCCAGCAGCCAAGGGACTAATACTGAAGCTTTCTTT	CASSQGTNTEAFF
TRBD1	TRBV19	once	TRBJ1-1	TGTGCCAGTAGGACATCCTCGGACAGGGGGCTTACTGAAGCTTTCTTT	CASRTSSDRGLTEAFF
TRBD2	TRBV29-1	NA	TRBJ2-3	TGCAGCGTTGACGGGACTAGCGGATCAGGAGATACGCAGTATTTT	CSVDGTSGSGDTQYF
NA	TRBV28	NA	TRBJ2-1	TGTGCCAGCAGTTCCCAATCGCGAATTTACAATGAGCAGTTCTTC	CASSSQSRIYNEQFF
NA	TRBV27	few	TRBJ1-4	TGTGCCAGCAGTTCAGCGACTCGCGGGATCAATGAAAAACTGTTTTTT	CASSSATRGINEKLFF
NA	TRBV6-5	once	TRBJ1-4	TGTGCCAGCAGGAGGGCCGGGGAGGAAAAACTGTTTTTT	CASRRAGEEKLFF
NA	TRBV2	NA	TRBJ1-2	TGTGCCAGCAGTGAAGACAGCTTGGGCTACACCTTC	CASSEDSLGYTF
NA	TRBV6-1	once	TRBJ1-2	TGTGCCAGCAGTGAAGGGTTTAGTGGAGGGACCAGTAACTATGGCTACACCTTC	CASSEGFSGGTSNYGYTF
TRBD1	TRBV2	NA	TRBJ1-1	TGTGCCAGCAGGGGACAGGGGGCGCGGACTGAAGCTTTCTTT	CASRGQGARTEAFF
TRBD1	TRBV5-3	NA	TRBJ1-2	TGTGCCAGAAGCCCTGCCGGGACAGCTTTTAACTATGGCTACACCTTC	CARSPAGTAFNYGYTF
TRBD2	TRBV29-1	NA	TRBJ2-7	TGCAGCGTTGTGGGTAGCGGGGACCATGGATCCTACGAGCAGTACTTC	CSVVGSGDHGSYEQYF
NA	TRBV18	NA	TRBJ1-2	TGTGCCAGCTCACAAGACAATAGCTATGGCTACACCTTC	CASSQDNSYGYTF
NA	TRBV2	NA	TRBJ2-5	TGTGCCAGTGCCAGGGGAGTAGGTGAGACCCAGTACTTC	CASARGVGETQYF
TRBD1	TRBV10-3	once	TRBJ2-1	TGTGCCATCAGGTCCGGGACAGGGGACTATGAGCAGTTCTTC	CAIRSGTGDYEQFF